These 10 T cell receptor beta chains originate from one sample sequenced in a study of OX40 agonist ivuxolimab in advanced cancers. TCRdb's table, derived via immunoSEQ multiplex PCR, lists solely in-frame clones and lacks some. The repertoire holds over 25,000 clones, with 85% to 90% as singletons. The source material was CD4+ or CD8+ T cells sorted from blood, sampled in a trial of the OX40 agonist ivuxolimab. The receptors were sampled from an adult with an advanced solid tumor such as melanoma, head and neck, liver or kidney cancer.

This clone was seen a single time. The rearrangement uses TRBV11-2 and TRBJ2-7; no clear D. The CDR3 runs 16 residues. CDR1 SGHAT and CDR2 FQNNGV come from the germline V gene. The V end lost 2 bases, the J end lost 0 bases, and 14 bases lay between the germline ends. CDR3 protein: CASSLSFHFPSYEQYF. The CDR3 region has the DNA TGTGCCAGCAGCTTAAGTTTCCACTTCCCCTCCTACGAGCAGTACTTC.

For the CDR3, the DNA is TGCGCCAGCAGTGAGATTAGCGGGGGGCAAAGTGAGCAGTTCTTC. Residues: CASSEISGGQSEQFF. The V gene is TRBV10-1, the J gene TRBJ2-1; TRBD2 matches at 10 bases. V lost 2 bases, J lost 9 bases, and 7 bases stayed unmatched. Looked up from germline, CDR1 is WNHNN and CDR2 is SYGVQD (reference sequence). The CDR3 sequence is 15 residues long.

This rearrangement joins TRBV28 to TRBJ1-5; D may be TRBD1 (5 bases). This CDR3 is built from 14 residues. The germline V gene has CDR1 MDHEN and CDR2 SYDVKM. Trimming pared 3 bases from V and 1 base from J, leaving 7 bases between. CDR3 sequence: CASSFGGSNQPQHF. The CDR3 nucleotides are TGTGCCAGCAGTTTTGGGGGAAGCAATCAGCCCCAGCATTTT.

J is TRBJ2-2 and V is TRBV4-3; D gene ambiguous. The V end was cut by 3 bases, the J end by 3 bases, with 23 bases between. The CDR3 is 19 amino acids. Germline assignment: CDR1 LGHNA and CDR2 YSLEER. The CDR3 here is CASSQDYIVELMDTGELFF. CDR3 bases: TGCGCCAGCAGCCAGGATTACATCGTGGAATTGATGGACACCGGGGAGCTGTTTTTT.

This clone has only one observation. V and J are TRBV27 and TRBJ1-3; tentative D call: TRBD1 (6 bases). Between the trimmed V and J ends, which lost 0 bases and 2 bases, there was a span of 8 bases. Germline V gene sequence: CDR1 MNHEY, CDR2 SMNVEV (reference sequence). The CDR3 length is 15 residues. CDR3: CASSLSGGPGNTIYF. CDR3 bases: TGTGCCAGCAGTTTATCTGGGGGGCCTGGAAACACCATATATTTT.

The gene calls are TRBV10-3 and TRBJ1-4; 7 nucleotides agree with TRBD1. V lost 4 bases to trimming and J lost 8 bases; unmatched junction nucleotides: 7. The CDR3 totals 14 residues. Germline assignment: CDR1 ENHRY and CDR2 SYGVKD. The CDR3 DNA follows: TGTGCCATCAGTGGACAGGGATTCGGCGAAAAACTGTTTTTT. Its translation: CAISGQGFGEKLFF.

A few counts support this clone. The CDR3, as DNA: TGTGCCAGCAGTGAGGAGGCAGGGCCCAACTATGGCTACACCTTC. Protein sequence: CASSEEAGPNYGYTF. The chain carries TRBV6-4 and TRBJ1-2, with a weak D call TRBD1 (5 bases). Germline CDR1 MRHNA, CDR2 SNTAGT. Trimming left V 3 bases short and J 2 bases short, with 13 bases between. The CDR3 totals 15 residues.

The chain recombines TRBV28 with TRBJ2-2; D possibly corresponds to TRBD1 (6 bases). The CDR3 is made up of 13 amino acids. The germline gives CDR1 MDHEN, CDR2 SYDVKM. Trimming left V 5 bases short and J 8 bases short, with 12 bases between. CDR3 sequence reads: CASSPQGPGELFF. CDR3 DNA sequence: TGTGCCAGCAGTCCACAGGGTCCGGGGGAGCTGTTTTTT.

The CDR3 spells CASSLFLAGGQADTQYF. CDR3 nucleotide sequence: TGTGCCAGCAGTTTATTCCTAGCGGGGGGGCAGGCAGATACGCAGTATTTT. This sequence joins TRBV27 and TRBJ2-3, with TRBD2 identical over 12 bases. This CDR3 region has 17 residues. Germline trimming cut 1 base from V and 4 bases from J; bases unmatched to any gene: 6. Germline V CDR1 and CDR2: MNHEY, SMNVEV (reference sequence).

This clone showed up just a few times. CDR3: CASSLAPQGPLHF. For the CDR3, the DNA is TGTGCCAGCAGCTTAGCCCCCCAGGGACCCCTCCACTTT. V is TRBV7-6 and J is TRBJ1-6, with D possibly TRBD1 on 5 matching bases. CDR3 length: 13 amino acids. Germline-derived CDR1 and CDR2 are SGHVS and FNYEAQ. Trimming cost V 0 bases and J 12 bases, with 9 bases left between them.